Below, 23 T cell receptor beta chains from the same sample are listed, as sequenced in a study of CXCR3-negative and CXCR3-positive naive CD8 T cells. Whole-study results and caveats: More hydrophobic TRB CDR3s were found in CXCR3-positive naive cells than in CXCR3-negative naive cells.

The antigens for these receptors are not known. The authors made the TRB cDNA libraries by 5' RACE using UMI labels. No DNA is given; TCRdb re-called the 5' RACE reads and lists each CDR3 protein once. The clone table shows about 150,000 distinct CDR3 sequences, with the ten largest holding under 0.5%. Material for sequencing was naive CXCR3+ CD8+ T cells from blood. Subset here: CD45RO-CCR7+CD27+CD95- naive CD8+ T cells expressing CXCR3 (TNR3+). The receptors shown here come from a human donor in good health. Some clones in this sample may be carry-over from other donors' samples.

The chain combines TRBV5-4 with TRBJ2-7; checking the TCRdb D call of TRBD1 is not possible without DNA. Germline CDR1 reads SGHNT; CDR2 reads YYREEE (reference sequence). The CDR3 runs 14 residues. The CDR3 protein is CASSSTVGSYEQYF.

V and J are TRBV5-4 and TRBJ2-2; lacking DNA, the TRBD1 call made by TCRdb goes unchecked. In germline, CDR1 is SGHNT, CDR2 YYREEE (reference sequence). The length of the CDR3 is 18 residues. CDR3 sequence: CASSVRTGGWFNTGELFF. Complete variable domain (other parts from reference TRBV5-4 and TRBJ2-2): ETGVTQSPTHLIKTRGQQVTLRCSSQSGHNTVSWYQQALGQGPQFIFQYYREEENGRGNFPPRFSGLQFPNYSSELNVNALELDDSALYLCASSVRTGGWFNTGELFFGEGSRLTVL.

The chain links TRBV28 to TRBJ2-7; no DNA is available, so the TRBD1 call from TCRdb remains unchecked. CDR3 length: 14 residues. The germline V gene has CDR1 MDHEN and CDR2 SYDVKM. The CDR3: CASSLLGAWDEQYF.

CDR3 sequence: CASRELAGGPNEQFF. The rearrangement links TRBV12-3 or TRBV12-4 to TRBJ2-1; TCRdb's D call, TRBD2, is unchecked because there is no DNA. CDR3 length: 15 residues.

This CDR3 is CASSQQGGLNQPQHF. This sequence joins TRBV7-9 and TRBJ1-5; TCRdb returns TRBD1, unconfirmable since there is no DNA. Germline V CDR1 and CDR2: SEHNR, FQNEAQ (reference sequence). The CDR3 covers 15 residues.

V is TRBV27 and J is TRBJ1-6; absent DNA, TCRdb's TRBD1 call cannot be checked. Germline V lookup: CDR1 MNHEY, CDR2 SMNVEV (reference sequence). CDR3 length: 14 residues. The CDR3 is CASSLGAGNSPLHF.

The chain recombines TRBV29-1 with TRBJ2-1. The CDR3 sequence is 14 residues long. In germline, CDR1 is SQVTM, CDR2 ANQGSEA. The CDR3 here is CSVESGRAYNEQFF.

The gene calls are TRBV29-1 and TRBJ1-1. This CDR3 contains 13 residues. Germline CDR1 and CDR2: SQVTM and ANQGSEA. The CDR3 here is CSVEDGRSTEAFF.

The chain has TRBV7-3 and TRBJ2-1; TCRdb returns TRBD2, unconfirmable since there is no DNA. The length of the CDR3 is 14 residues. Germline V gene lookup returns CDR1 SGHTA and CDR2 FQGTGA. The CDR3 region is CASGLAGGPSEQFF.

This chain uses TRBV6-1 with TRBJ2-1; the D call of TRBD2 rests on TCRdb alone, since no DNA is present to check it. CDR1 and CDR2 from the germline V gene are MNHNS and SASEGT. The CDR3 is made up of 16 amino acids. The CDR3 here is CASSEILAGVEDEQFF.

The chain carries TRBV28 and TRBJ1-1. The V gene's germline CDR1 is MDHEN and CDR2 SYDVKM. The length of the CDR3 is 16 residues. CDR3 sequence reads: CASSFPLSVGNTEAFF. The variable domain in full, with the rest retrieved from reference TRBV28 and TRBJ1-1, is DVKVTQSSRYLVKRTGEKVFLECVQDMDHENMFWYRQDPGLGLRLIYFSYDVKMKEKGDIPEGYSVSREKKERFSLILESASTNQTSMYLCASSFPLSVGNTEAFFGQGTRLTVV.

The rearrangement uses TRBV29-1 and TRBJ2-2. Germline CDR1 is SQVTM and CDR2 is ANQGSEA. The CDR3 is 12 residues long. The CDR3 spells CSVVNFAGELFF.

The chain employs TRBV11-3 and TRBJ2-7. The CDR3 runs to 13 residues. The germline CDR1 and CDR2 sequences are SGHNT and YENEEA. This chain's CDR3 is CASSFILGDEQYF.

V and J are TRBV12-3 or TRBV12-4 and TRBJ1-2; TCRdb reports TRBD1, a call that lacks DNA to check it against. The CDR3 length is 12 residues. CDR3 region: CASSPGAQGYTF.

This chain uses TRBV6-2 or TRBV6-3 with TRBJ1-4; checking the TCRdb D call of TRBD1 is not possible without DNA. The germline V gene encodes CDR1 MNHEY and CDR2 SVGEGT. CDR3 length equals 15 residues. CDR3 sequence reads: CASIKRRQDNEKLFF.

This CDR3 reads CASSQGLANSYEQYF. The chain has TRBV3-1 and TRBJ2-7; the D call from TCRdb, TRBD2, cannot be confirmed without DNA. CDR1 is LGHDT, CDR2 YNNKEL, per germline (reference sequence). The CDR3 extends over 15 amino acids.

This chain uses TRBV20-1 with TRBJ1-2; TCRdb's assignment of TRBD1 cannot be checked, as there is no DNA. Germline CDR1 and CDR2: DFQATT and SNEGSKA (reference sequence). The CDR3 contains 15 residues. CDR3 amino acids: CSARGGTGEVDGYTF.

The J gene is TRBJ1-2, the V gene TRBV29-1; TCRdb reports TRBD1, a call that lacks DNA to check it against. The CDR3 runs to 11 residues. CDR1 is SQVTM and CDR2 is ANQGSEA in the germline V gene. The CDR3 here is CSVEGAIGYTF.

This chain connects TRBV29-1 to TRBJ2-6. Germline V CDR1 and CDR2: SQVTM, ANQGSEA. The CDR3 spans 14 residues. The chain's CDR3 is CSVPGTSGANVLTF.

The rearrangement links TRBV20-1 to TRBJ1-1; TCRdb's D gene call, TRBD1, goes unchecked for lack of DNA. From germline, CDR1 is DFQATT and CDR2 SNEGSKA (reference sequence). This CDR3 comprises 14 residues. The CDR3 is CSARGDRGHLEAFF.

The chain carries TRBV9 and TRBJ2-6. This CDR3 spans 15 amino acids. Germline-derived CDR1 and CDR2 are SGDLS and YYNGEE. The chain's CDR3 is CASSYLSSGANVLTF.

The V gene is TRBV29-1, the J gene TRBJ2-3; TCRdb indicates TRBD1, and absent DNA this call remains unverified. The CDR3 is 14 amino acids. Looked up from germline, CDR1 is SQVTM and CDR2 is ANQGSEA. The CDR3 sequence: CSVDGGTLTDTQYF.

V and J are TRBV13 and TRBJ2-7; TCRdb gives TRBD2 as the D gene, but with no DNA this cannot be confirmed. There are 15 residues in the CDR3. The germline V gene has CDR1 PRHDT and CDR2 FYEKMQ (reference sequence). The CDR3 region is CASSIFGLAGVEQYF. Drawing the rest from reference TRBV13 and TRBJ2-7, the complete variable domain is AAGVIQSPRHLIKEKRETATLKCYPIPRHDTVYWYQQGPGQDPQFLISFYEKMQSDKGSIPDRFSAQQFSDYHSELNMSSLELGDSALYFCASSIFGLAGVEQYFGPGTRLTVT.